This TCR beta chain was retrieved from a study of blood T cell repertoires in COVID-19. This clone was detected once. Per the original methods: Amplification from reference gene primers served as the basis for estimated nucleated cell counts. Sequencing was performed with immunoSEQ multiplex PCR; in TCRdb, only in-frame clones are kept and a portion is missing. V, J and clone size are taken as reported in that table, and D and trimming were inferred from the DNA itself. The profile covers roughly 63,000 clones, with 74% appearing a single time and 25% to 30% taken by the ten largest. This clonotype was sampled from a woman of 80 years or more with acute or convalescent COVID-19. The source material was peripheral blood.

CDR3 amino acids: CATTPGQESLGAYEQYF. CDR3 bases: TGCGCCACAACCCCGGGACAGGAATCCCTAGGGGCCTACGAGCAGTACTTC. V is TRBV10-1 and J is TRBJ2-7, with 8 bases lining up with TRBD1. The CDR3 has 17 amino acids. Germline assignment: CDR1 WNHNN and CDR2 SYGVQD (reference sequence). The V segment lost 10 bases and the J segment 2 bases; nucleotides outside the gene matches: 19.